The clone carrying this TCR beta chain appeared a single time. Its antigen is undetermined. V lost 3 bases to trimming and J lost 6 bases; unmatched junction nucleotides: 5. Germline V gene data show CDR1 as ENHRY and CDR2 as SYGVKD. This CDR3 has 14 amino acids. The data derive from a study of T-cell memory formation after mild COVID-19. Findings and limits, study-wide: Whether day 37 second-wave clones are SARS-CoV-2-specific was not confirmed. Clones that contracted from day 15 to 85 were balanced CD4/CD8, while later expanders leaned CD4+. Largely, contracting CD4+ clones fell within CM and EM, and contracting CD8+ clones within EMRA.

TCRdb re-called the 5' RACE reads through MiXCR, storing one row per CDR3 protein. The table lists 580,000 or so distinct CDR3 sequences, 15% to 20% of them singletons. This chain links TRBV10-3 with TRBJ1-5, with 7 bases aligning to TRBD1. This TCR derives from an adult woman who had mild COVID-19 (a few samples of this study predate the infection). Cell type and time point are not known. The specimen was PBMCs or a T cell subset sorted from them (not recorded which). The CDR3 DNA reads as TGTGCCATCAGTGACAGGGGGACGGGTCAGCCCCAGCATTTT. Protein sequence: CAISDRGTGQPQHF.